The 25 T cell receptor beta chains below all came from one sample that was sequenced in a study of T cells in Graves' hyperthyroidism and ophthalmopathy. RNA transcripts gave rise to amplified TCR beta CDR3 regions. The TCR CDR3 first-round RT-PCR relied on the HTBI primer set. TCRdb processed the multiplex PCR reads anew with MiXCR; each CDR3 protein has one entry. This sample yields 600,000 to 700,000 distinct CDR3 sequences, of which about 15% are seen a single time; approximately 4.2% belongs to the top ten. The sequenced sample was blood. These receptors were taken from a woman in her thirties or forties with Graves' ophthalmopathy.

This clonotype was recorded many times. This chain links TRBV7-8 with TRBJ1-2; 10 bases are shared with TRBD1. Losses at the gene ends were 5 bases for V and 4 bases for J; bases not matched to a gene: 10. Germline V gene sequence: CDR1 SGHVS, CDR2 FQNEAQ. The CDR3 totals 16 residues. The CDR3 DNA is TGTGCCAGCAGCACAGCTTCGACAGGGGGCTTCTATGGCTACACCTTC. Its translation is CASSTASTGGFYGYTF.

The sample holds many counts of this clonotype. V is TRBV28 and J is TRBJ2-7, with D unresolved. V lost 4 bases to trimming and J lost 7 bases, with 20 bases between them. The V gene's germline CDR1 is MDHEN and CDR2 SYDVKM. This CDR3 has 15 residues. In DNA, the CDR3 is TGTGCCAGCAGTTCAGGTGGGAACAAATTACGAGAGCAGTACTTC. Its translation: CASSSGGNKLREQYF.

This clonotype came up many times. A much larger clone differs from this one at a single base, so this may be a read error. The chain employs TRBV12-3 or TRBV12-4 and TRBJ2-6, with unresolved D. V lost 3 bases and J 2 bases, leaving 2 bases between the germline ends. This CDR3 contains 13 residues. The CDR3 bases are TGTGCCAGCAGTTTTGCTGGGGCCAACGTCCTGACTTTC. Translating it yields CASSFAGANVLTF.

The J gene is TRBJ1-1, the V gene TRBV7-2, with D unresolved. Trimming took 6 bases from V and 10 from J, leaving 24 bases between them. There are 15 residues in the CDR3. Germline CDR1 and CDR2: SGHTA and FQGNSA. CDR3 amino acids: CASSWALGGPTGAFF. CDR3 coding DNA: TGTGCCAGCAGTTGGGCCCTTGGAGGCCCTACGGGAGCTTTCTTT.

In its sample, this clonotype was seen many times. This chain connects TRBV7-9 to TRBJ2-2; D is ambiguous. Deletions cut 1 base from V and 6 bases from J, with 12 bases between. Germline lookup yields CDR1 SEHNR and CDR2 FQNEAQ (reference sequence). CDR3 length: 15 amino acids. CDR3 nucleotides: TGTGCCAGCAGCTTAGGGTTTTCGGCCCCCGGGGAGCTGTTTTTT. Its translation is CASSLGFSAPGELFF. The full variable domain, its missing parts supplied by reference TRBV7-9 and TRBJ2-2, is DTGVSQNPRHKITKRGQNVTFRCDPISEHNRLYWYRQTLGQGPEFLTYFQNEAQLEKSRLLSDRFSAERPKGSFSTLEIQRTEQGDSAMYLCASSLGFSAPGELFFGEGSRLTVL.

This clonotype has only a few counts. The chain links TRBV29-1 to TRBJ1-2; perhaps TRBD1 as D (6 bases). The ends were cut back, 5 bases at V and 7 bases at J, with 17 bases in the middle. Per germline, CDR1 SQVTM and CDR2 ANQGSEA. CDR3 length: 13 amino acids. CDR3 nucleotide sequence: TGCAGCGTTCCCCAGACAGGCTCCTCTGGCTACACCTTC. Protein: CSVPQTGSSGYTF.

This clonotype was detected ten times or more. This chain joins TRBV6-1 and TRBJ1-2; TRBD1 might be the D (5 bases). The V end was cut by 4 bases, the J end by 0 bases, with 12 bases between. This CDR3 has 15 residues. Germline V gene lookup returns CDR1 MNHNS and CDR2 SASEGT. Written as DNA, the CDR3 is TGTGCCAGCAGTGGAAGGGTGGGGGCTAACTATGGCTACACCTTC. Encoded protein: CASSGRVGANYGYTF.

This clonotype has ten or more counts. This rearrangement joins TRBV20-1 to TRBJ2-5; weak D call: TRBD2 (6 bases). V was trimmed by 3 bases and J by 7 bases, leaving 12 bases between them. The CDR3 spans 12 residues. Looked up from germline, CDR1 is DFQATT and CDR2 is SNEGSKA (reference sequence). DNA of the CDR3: TGCAGTGCTAGGGGACTTGGGTGGACCCAGTACTTC. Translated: CSARGLGWTQYF.

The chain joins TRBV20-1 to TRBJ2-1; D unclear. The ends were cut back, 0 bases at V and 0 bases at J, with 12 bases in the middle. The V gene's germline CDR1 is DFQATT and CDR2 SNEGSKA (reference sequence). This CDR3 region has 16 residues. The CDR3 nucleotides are TGCAGTGCTAGAGATTCAGCCCCGAGCTCCTACAATGAGCAGTTCTTC. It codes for CSARDSAPSSYNEQFF.

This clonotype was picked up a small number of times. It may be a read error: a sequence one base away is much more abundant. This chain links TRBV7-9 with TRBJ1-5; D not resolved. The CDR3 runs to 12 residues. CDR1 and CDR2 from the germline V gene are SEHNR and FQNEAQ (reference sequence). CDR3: CASSQLEKPQQF. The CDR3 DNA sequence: TGTGCCAGCAGCCAACTTGAAAAGCCCCAGCAATTT. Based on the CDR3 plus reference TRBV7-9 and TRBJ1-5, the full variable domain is DTGVSQNPRHKITKRGQNVTFRCDPISEHNRLYWYRQTLGQGPEFLTYFQNEAQLEKSRLLSDRFSAERPKGSFSTLEIQRTEQGDSAMYLCASSQLEKPQQFGDGTRLSIL.

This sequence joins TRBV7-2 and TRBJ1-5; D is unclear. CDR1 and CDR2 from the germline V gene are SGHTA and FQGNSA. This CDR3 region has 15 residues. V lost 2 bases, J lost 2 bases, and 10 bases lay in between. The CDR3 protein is CASSLRAGGNQPQHF. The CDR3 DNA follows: TGTGCCAGCAGCTTAAGAGCTGGGGGCAATCAGCCCCAGCATTTT.

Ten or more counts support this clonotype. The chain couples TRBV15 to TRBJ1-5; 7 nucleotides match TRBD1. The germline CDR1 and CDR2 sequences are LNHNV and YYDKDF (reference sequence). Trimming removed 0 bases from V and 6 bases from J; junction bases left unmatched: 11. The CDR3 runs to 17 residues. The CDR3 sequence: CATSRDYQRGLSQPQHF. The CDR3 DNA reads TGTGCCACCAGCAGAGATTACCAGAGGGGGCTAAGTCAGCCCCAGCATTTT. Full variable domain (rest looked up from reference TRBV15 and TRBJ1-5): DAMVIQNPRYQVTQFGKPVTLSCSQTLNHNVMYWYQQKSSQAPKLLFHYYDKDFNNEADTPDNFQSRRPNTSFCFLDIRSPGLGDTAMYLCATSRDYQRGLSQPQHFGDGTRLSIL.

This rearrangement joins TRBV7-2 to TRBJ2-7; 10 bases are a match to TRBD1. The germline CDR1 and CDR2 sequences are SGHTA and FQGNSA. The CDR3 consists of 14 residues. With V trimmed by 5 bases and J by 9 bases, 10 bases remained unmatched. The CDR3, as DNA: TGTGCCAGCAGCCCCCAGGGACAGGGGCATGGGCAGTACTTC. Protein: CASSPQGQGHGQYF.

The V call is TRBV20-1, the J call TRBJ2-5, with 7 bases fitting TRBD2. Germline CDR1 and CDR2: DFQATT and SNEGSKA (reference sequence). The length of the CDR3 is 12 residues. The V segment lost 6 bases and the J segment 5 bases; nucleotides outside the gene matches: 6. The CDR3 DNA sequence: TGCAGTGCAGGCAGGGAGGGGGAGACCCAGTACTTC. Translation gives CSAGREGETQYF.

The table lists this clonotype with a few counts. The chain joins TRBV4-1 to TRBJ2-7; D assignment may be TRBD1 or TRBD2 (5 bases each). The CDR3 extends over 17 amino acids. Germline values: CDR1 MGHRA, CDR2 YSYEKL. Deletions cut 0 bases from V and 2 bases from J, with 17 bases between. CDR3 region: CASSQDRGLLGPYEQYF. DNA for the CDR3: TGCGCCAGCAGCCAAGATCGGGGCCTCTTAGGTCCCTACGAGCAGTACTTC.

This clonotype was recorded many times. CDR3 DNA sequence: TGTGCCTGGAGGGCAGGGGGCGGCGGTCAGCCCCAGCATTTT. This encodes CAWRAGGGGQPQHF. V is TRBV30 and J is TRBJ1-5; 8 nucleotides match TRBD1. Trimming at V came to 3 bases and at J to 6 bases, leaving 7 bases not matched to a gene. Germline assignment: CDR1 GTSNPN and CDR2 SVGIG (reference sequence). The CDR3 is 14 residues long.

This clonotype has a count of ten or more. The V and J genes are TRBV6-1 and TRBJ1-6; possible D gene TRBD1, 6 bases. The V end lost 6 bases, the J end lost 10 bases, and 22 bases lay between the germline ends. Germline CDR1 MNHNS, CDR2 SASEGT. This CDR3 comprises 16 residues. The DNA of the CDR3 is TGTGCCAGCAGCCCTCTGGGGGCGCTTAGTACCTCACCCCTCCACTTT. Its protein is CASSPLGALSTSPLHF.

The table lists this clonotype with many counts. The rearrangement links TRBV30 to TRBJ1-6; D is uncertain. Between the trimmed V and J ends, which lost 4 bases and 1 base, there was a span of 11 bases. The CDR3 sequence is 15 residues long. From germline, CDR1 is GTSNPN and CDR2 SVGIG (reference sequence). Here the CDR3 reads CAWNPGGSYNSPLHF. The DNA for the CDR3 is TGTGCCTGGAACCCGGGAGGATCCTATAATTCACCCCTCCACTTT.

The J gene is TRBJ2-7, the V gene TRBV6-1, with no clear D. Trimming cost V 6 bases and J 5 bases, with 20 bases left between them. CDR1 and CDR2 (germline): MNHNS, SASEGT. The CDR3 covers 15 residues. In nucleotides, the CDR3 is TGTGCCAGCAGCGTGGAGAGTTCCGAAACCGACGAGCAGTACTTC. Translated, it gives CASSVESSETDEQYF.

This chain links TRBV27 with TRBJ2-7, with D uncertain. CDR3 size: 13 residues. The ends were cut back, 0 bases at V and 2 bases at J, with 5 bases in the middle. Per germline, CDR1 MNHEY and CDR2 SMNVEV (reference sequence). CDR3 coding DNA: TGTGCCAGCAGTTTATCCGACGCCTACGAGCAGTACTTC. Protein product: CASSLSDAYEQYF.

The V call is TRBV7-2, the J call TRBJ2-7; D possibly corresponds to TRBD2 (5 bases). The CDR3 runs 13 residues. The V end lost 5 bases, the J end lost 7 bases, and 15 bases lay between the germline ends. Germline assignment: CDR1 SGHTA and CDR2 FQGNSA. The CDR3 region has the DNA TGTGCCAGCAGCATCTTGACTATGGAAGAGCAGTACTTC. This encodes CASSILTMEEQYF.

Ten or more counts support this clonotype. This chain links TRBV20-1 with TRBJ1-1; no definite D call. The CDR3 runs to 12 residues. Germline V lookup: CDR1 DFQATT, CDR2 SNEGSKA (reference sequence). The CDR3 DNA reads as TGCAGGCGGTTGGGATCGAACACTGAAGCTTTCTTT. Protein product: CRRLGSNTEAFF.

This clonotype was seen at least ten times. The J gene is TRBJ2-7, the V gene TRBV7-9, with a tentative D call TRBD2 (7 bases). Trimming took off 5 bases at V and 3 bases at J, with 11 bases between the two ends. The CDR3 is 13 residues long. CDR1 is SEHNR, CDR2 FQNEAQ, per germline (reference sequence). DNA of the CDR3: TGTGCCAGCAGCCAAGGGGGGGACTACGAGCAGTACTTC. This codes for CASSQGGDYEQYF.

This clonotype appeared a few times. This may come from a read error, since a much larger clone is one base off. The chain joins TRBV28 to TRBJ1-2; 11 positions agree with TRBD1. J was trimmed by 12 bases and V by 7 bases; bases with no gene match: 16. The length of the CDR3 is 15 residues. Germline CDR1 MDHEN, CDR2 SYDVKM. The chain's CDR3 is CASTLGQGVSEGHTF. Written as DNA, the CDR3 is TGTGCCAGCACGTTGGGACAGGGGGTCTCAGAAGGCCACACCTTC.

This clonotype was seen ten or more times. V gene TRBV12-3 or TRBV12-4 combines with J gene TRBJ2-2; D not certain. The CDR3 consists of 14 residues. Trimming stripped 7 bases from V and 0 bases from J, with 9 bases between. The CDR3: CASTRVANTGELFF. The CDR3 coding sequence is TGTGCCAGCACCCGGGTTGCGAACACCGGGGAGCTGTTTTTT.